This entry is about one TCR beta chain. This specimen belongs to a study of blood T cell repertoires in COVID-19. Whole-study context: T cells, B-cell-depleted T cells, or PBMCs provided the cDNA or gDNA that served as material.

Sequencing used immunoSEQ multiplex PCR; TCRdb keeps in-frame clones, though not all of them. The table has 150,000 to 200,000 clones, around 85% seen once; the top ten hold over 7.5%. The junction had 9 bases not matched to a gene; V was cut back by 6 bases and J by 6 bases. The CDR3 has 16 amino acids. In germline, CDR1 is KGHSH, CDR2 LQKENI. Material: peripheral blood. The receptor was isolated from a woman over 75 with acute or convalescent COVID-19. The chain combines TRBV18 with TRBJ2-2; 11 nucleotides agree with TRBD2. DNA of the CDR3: TGTGCCAGCTCGCCCACTAGCGGGAGCAGGTCCGGGGAGCTGTTTTTT. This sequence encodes CASSPTSGSRSGELFF.